This entry features one T cell receptor beta chain sequence. Antigen unknown. This sample is drawn from a study of cytomegalovirus exposure and HLA in healthy donors. Both 60 Vbeta primers and 13 Jbeta primers went into the PCR. The repertoire was sequenced with immunoSEQ multiplex PCR; TCRdb's copy has only in-frame clones and lacks some. In all, the sample yields 65,000 to 95,000 clones. Notes on the study in general: It was confirmed in vitro that three of the CMV-associated chains were specific for CMV antigens.

V lost 2 bases, J lost 1 base, and 9 bases lay in between. This CDR3 region has 15 residues. Germline loops: CDR1 ENHRY, CDR2 SYGVKD. The V call is TRBV10-3, the J call TRBJ1-5; D remains unclear. The sample taken for sequencing was PBMCs. This TCR was sampled from a woman in her sixties in good health and CMV-seronegative. The CDR3 region is CAISEKGVSNQPQHF. CDR3 nucleotides: TGTGCCATCAGTGAGAAGGGAGTGAGCAATCAGCCCCAGCATTTT.